These 28 T cell receptor beta chains were sequenced from one sample in a study of regulatory T cells in long-lasting Graves disease. Preparation of the TCR library used RNA extracted from PBMCs. TCRdb ran MiXCR on the reads and lists one entry per CDR3 protein. The sample contains 1,000 or so distinct CDR3 sequences, approximately 79% of which appear only once. Sequenced here: peripheral blood mononuclear cells (PBMCs), sampled with antithyroid drug treatment, in newly diagnosed or persistent Graves disease (not recorded which). These receptors were obtained from a woman aged 35 to 49 with Graves disease.

This chain links TRBV6-1 with TRBJ2-3, with 8 bases lining up with TRBD1. After removal of 4 bases from V and 3 bases from J, the junction contained 6 bases not matched to a gene. CDR3 length: 15 amino acids. The germline V gene has CDR1 MNHNS and CDR2 SASEGT. CDR3 sequence (DNA): TGTGCCAGCAGTGGAGGGACAGGTGGGACAGATACGCAGTATTTT. Translating gives CASSGGTGGTDTQYF.

This chain connects TRBV12-3 or TRBV12-4 to TRBJ2-3; TRBD1 agrees at 10 bases. The CDR3 consists of 16 residues. The V and J ends lost 0 bases and 4 bases, in that order; junction bases with no gene match: 4. The CDR3 nucleotides are TGTGCCAGCAGTTTAGCGACGGGACAGGGGTCAGATACGCAGTATTTT. It specifies CASSLATGQGSDTQYF.

The rearrangement links TRBV30 to TRBJ2-1, with D uncertain. The CDR3 runs 11 residues. Germline V gene data show CDR1 as GTSNPN and CDR2 as SVGIG (reference sequence). Trimming stripped 0 bases from V and 10 bases from J, with 7 bases between. The CDR3 loop is CAWSVVLEQFF. The CDR3 DNA follows: TGTGCCTGGAGTGTAGTGCTGGAGCAGTTCTTC.

The chain uses TRBV6-2 or TRBV6-3 and TRBJ2-7, with 8 bases identical to TRBD1. The germline V gene encodes CDR1 MNHEY and CDR2 SVGEGT. J was trimmed by 7 bases and V by 0 bases; bases with no gene match: 14. The CDR3 length is 17 residues. The CDR3 protein is CASSYSDSSGGTGEQYF. In DNA form, the CDR3 reads TGTGCCAGCAGTTACTCAGATAGTTCAGGGGGCACGGGGGAGCAGTACTTC.

The rearrangement joins TRBV10-1 to TRBJ2-7, with 7 positions matching TRBD1. The V segment lost 6 bases and the J segment 2 bases; nucleotides outside the gene matches: 4. The CDR3 has 13 residues. CDR1 and CDR2 from the germline V gene are WNHNN and SYGVQD (reference sequence). The CDR3 bases are TGCGCCAGCAGCCGACAGGGAGCCTACGAGCAGTACTTC. Translated: CASSRQGAYEQYF.

The chain recombines TRBV7-3 with TRBJ2-6, with D perhaps given as TRBD1 or TRBD2 (6 bases each). The CDR3 spans 13 residues. V was pared by 5 bases and J by 14 bases, with 16 bases between. CDR1 is SGHTA and CDR2 is FQGTGA in the germline V gene. CDR3 sequence reads: CASSPRGQGILTF. CDR3 nucleotides: TGTGCCAGCAGCCCCCGGGGGCAAGGCATCCTGACTTTC. Drawing the rest from reference TRBV7-3 and TRBJ2-6, the complete variable domain is GAGVSQTPSNKVTEKGKYVELRCDPISGHTALYWYRQSLGQGPEFLIYFQGTGAADDSGLPNDRFFAVRPEGSVSTLKIQRTERGDSAVYLCASSPRGQGILTFGAGSRLTVL.

This clonotype has just one count. The chain recombines TRBV4-2 with TRBJ1-2, with a tentative D call TRBD1 (6 bases). Germline CDR1 reads LGHNA; CDR2 reads YNFKEQ. The CDR3 runs 15 residues. Trimming shortened V by 4 bases and J by 8 bases, and 20 bases separated the two germline ends. The CDR3 bases are TGTGCCAGCAGCCCTTATACGACAGGTCAAGTCGGCTACACCTTC. This sequence encodes CASSPYTTGQVGYTF.

This clonotype was counted a few times. This chain uses TRBV9 with TRBJ2-2; D may be TRBD2 (6 bases). The CDR3 length is 15 residues. V was cut by 5 bases and J by 3 bases, with 14 bases left in between. The germline V gene encodes CDR1 SGDLS and CDR2 YYNGEE. For the CDR3, the DNA is TGTGCCAGCAGTCCCGGGGGACCACACACCGGGGAGCTGTTTTTT. It is translated as CASSPGGPHTGELFF.

This clonotype has a handful of counts. The J gene is TRBJ1-1, the V gene TRBV12-3 or TRBV12-4, with TRBD1 as a possible D gene (5 bases). V lost 8 bases to trimming and J lost 11 bases, with 15 bases between them. The CDR3 has 11 residues. CDR3 in DNA: TGTGCCAGCGGTATGGGACTAGGGGCTTTCTTT. Its protein product is CASGMGLGAFF.

The rearrangement joins TRBV4-1 to TRBJ2-1; D not certain. The germline V and J ends were trimmed by 4 bases and 1 base, with 14 bases remaining between them. Germline V gene lookup returns CDR1 MGHRA and CDR2 YSYEKL. The CDR3 extends over 16 amino acids. The CDR3 here is CASSPRGGVSYNEQFF. In DNA, the CDR3 is TGCGCCAGCAGCCCCCGCGGCGGAGTATCCTACAATGAGCAGTTCTTC.

The chain employs TRBV27 and TRBJ2-2; D unresolved. Trimming cost V 6 bases and J 6 bases, with 5 bases left between them. Germline V gives CDR1 MNHEY, CDR2 SMNVEV (reference sequence). The CDR3 runs 11 residues. In nucleotides, the CDR3 is TGTGCCAGCAGACAAGCCGGGGAGCTGTTTTTT. Encoded protein: CASRQAGELFF.

The J gene is TRBJ2-1, the V gene TRBV20-1, with D perhaps matching TRBD1 (6 bases). The germline CDR1 and CDR2 sequences are DFQATT and SNEGSKA (reference sequence). The CDR3 contains 15 residues. V lost 5 bases and J 10 bases, leaving 24 bases between the germline ends. CDR3: CSAFPRDNRPREQFF. In nucleotides, the CDR3 is TGCAGTGCTTTCCCCCGGGACAACCGGCCTAGGGAGCAGTTCTTC.

CDR3 nucleotides: TGTGCCAGCAGTTTGAAGGTAAACACTGAAGCTTTCTTT. Its protein is CASSLKVNTEAFF. The V call is TRBV12-3 or TRBV12-4, the J call TRBJ1-1; D unclear. CDR3 length: 13 residues. Trimming took 3 bases from V and 2 from J, leaving 7 bases between them.

J is TRBJ2-7 and V is TRBV11-1; the D is unclear. Trimming removed 4 bases at V and 2 bases at J, with 9 bases between. This CDR3 is built from 13 residues. Germline V lookup: CDR1 SGHAT, CDR2 FQDESV (reference sequence). CDR3 nucleotide sequence: TGTGCCAGCAGCTCCCGGAATACCTACGAGCAGTACTTC. It translates to CASSSRNTYEQYF.

The chain carries TRBV11-1 and TRBJ2-5; tentatively, D is TRBD2 (6 bases). There are 14 residues in the CDR3. Germline V CDR1 and CDR2: SGHAT, FQDESV (reference sequence). Trimming took 1 base from V and 1 from J, leaving 7 bases between them. In DNA, the CDR3 is TGTGCCAGCAGCTTAGGCGGGACCCAAGAGACCCAGTACTTC. As protein: CASSLGGTQETQYF.

The chain has TRBV18 and TRBJ1-1; weak D call: TRBD1 (6 bases). The germline V gene encodes CDR1 KGHSH and CDR2 LQKENI. With 4 bases removed from V and 4 bases from J, the gap between germline ends came to 13 bases. The CDR3 runs 14 residues. The CDR3 spells CASSREGGVTEAFF. In DNA form, the CDR3 reads TGTGCCAGCTCACGGGAGGGGGGAGTCACTGAAGCTTTCTTT.

V usage is TRBV3-1 and J usage is TRBJ1-5; TRBD1 is a possible D gene (5 bases). The CDR3 spans 15 residues. V was clipped by 1 base and J by 5 bases, with 12 bases between them. CDR1 and CDR2 (germline): LGHDT, YNNKEL (reference sequence). The CDR3: CASSQVGDSDQPQHF. The DNA for the CDR3 is TGTGCCAGCAGCCAAGTGGGGGATTCGGATCAGCCCCAGCATTTT. The full variable domain, rest sourced from reference TRBV3-1 and TRBJ1-5, is DTAVSQTPKYLVTQMGNDKSIKCEQNLGHDTMYWYKQDSKKFLKIMFSYNNKELIINETVPNRFSPKSPDKAHLNLHINSLELGDSAVYFCASSQVGDSDQPQHFGDGTRLSIL.

The chain joins TRBV19 to TRBJ1-1, with unresolved D. CDR3 length equals 15 residues. V lost 5 bases to trimming and J lost 4 bases, with 17 bases between them. The germline gives CDR1 LNHDA, CDR2 SQIVND (reference sequence). CDR3 DNA sequence: TGTGCCAGTAGTCGGGGAGGTAATGGTATCACTGAAGCTTTCTTT. It yields the protein CASSRGGNGITEAFF.

This clonotype was observed a few times. The V gene is TRBV18, the J gene TRBJ1-4, with TRBD1 matching over 10 bases. Unmatched junction bases numbered 6, after V lost 0 bases and J lost 5 bases. Germline-derived CDR1 and CDR2 are KGHSH and LQKENI. There are 17 residues in the CDR3. The CDR3 region is CASSPPGQGSGNEKLFF. DNA of the CDR3: TGTGCCAGCTCACCACCGGGACAGGGGAGTGGAAATGAAAAACTGTTTTTT.

The CDR3 DNA is TGTGCCAGCACCCAAGCCTACGAGCAGTACTTC. Translated, it gives CASTQAYEQYF. The chain employs TRBV25-1 and TRBJ2-7; D uncertain. The germline CDR1 and CDR2 sequences are MGHDK and SYGVNS. Trimming removed 7 bases from V and 2 bases from J, with 6 bases in between. The CDR3 runs to 11 residues.

This clonotype was recorded only once. The chain employs TRBV7-9 and TRBJ2-7; tentative D call: TRBD1 (6 bases). With 7 bases removed from V and 4 bases from J, the gap between germline ends came to 14 bases. This CDR3 has 13 residues. Germline V gene data show CDR1 as SEHNR and CDR2 as FQNEAQ (reference sequence). The CDR3 is CASTLAGEYEQYF. In nucleotides, the CDR3 is TGTGCCAGCACACTGGCAGGGGAATACGAGCAGTACTTC. Drawing the rest from reference TRBV7-9 and TRBJ2-7, the complete variable domain is DTGVSQNPRHKITKRGQNVTFRCDPISEHNRLYWYRQTLGQGPEFLTYFQNEAQLEKSRLLSDRFSAERPKGSFSTLEIQRTEQGDSAMYLCASTLAGEYEQYFGPGTRLTVT.

This clonotype has a handful of counts. The rearrangement links TRBV7-2 to TRBJ2-3; 10 positions agree with TRBD2. The length of the CDR3 is 15 residues. The germline gives CDR1 SGHTA, CDR2 FQGNSA. With 5 bases clipped from V and 2 bases from J, the junction kept 4 bases outside the gene matches. The CDR3 protein is CASSPLAGDTDTQYF. In DNA, the CDR3 is TGTGCCAGCAGCCCCCTAGCGGGAGACACAGATACGCAGTATTTT.

V gene TRBV20-1 combines with J gene TRBJ1-6; 11 bases line up with TRBD1. The ends lost 0 bases at V and 8 bases at J; junction bases unmatched: 0. Germline V CDR1 and CDR2: DFQATT, SNEGSKA (reference sequence). This CDR3 is built from 14 residues. This chain's CDR3 is CSAREDRGHSPLHF. In nucleotides, the CDR3 is TGCAGTGCTAGAGAGGACAGGGGGCATTCACCCCTCCACTTT.

The gene calls are TRBV12-3 or TRBV12-4 and TRBJ1-5, with TRBD1 matching over 7 bases. The J segment lost 0 bases and the V segment lost 3 bases, leaving 5 bases of the junction unmatched. This CDR3 spans 16 amino acids. CDR3 nucleotides: TGTGCCAGCAGTTTTTGGGACAGACATAGCAATCAGCCCCAGCATTTT. It specifies CASSFWDRHSNQPQHF.

The CDR3: CASSQELNTEAFF. The CDR3 DNA reads as TGTGCCAGCAGCCAAGAGTTGAACACTGAAGCTTTCTTT. V usage is TRBV4-2 and J usage is TRBJ1-1; no definite D call. Trimming stripped 0 bases from V and 0 bases from J, with 2 bases between. Germline CDR1 reads LGHNA; CDR2 reads YNFKEQ. The CDR3 length is 13 residues.

The J gene is TRBJ2-2, the V gene TRBV15, with 7 nucleotides matching TRBD2. There are 18 residues in the CDR3. Germline V lookup: CDR1 LNHNV, CDR2 YYDKDF (reference sequence). V trimming: 1 base; J trimming: 2 bases; junction bases outside the gene matches: 10. The CDR3 bases are TGTGCCACCAGCAGAGCCGGGACCCTGGGACTAAACACCGGGGAGCTGTTTTTT. The encoded protein is CATSRAGTLGLNTGELFF.

This clonotype was counted only a few times. The chain links TRBV19 to TRBJ2-3; 8 nucleotides agree with TRBD2. This CDR3 is 14 amino acids long. V trimming: 6 bases; J trimming: 2 bases; junction bases outside the gene matches: 4. CDR1 is LNHDA, CDR2 SQIVND, per germline (reference sequence). Here the CDR3 reads CASSAGGYTDTQYF. CDR3 coding DNA: TGTGCCAGTAGCGCGGGGGGATACACAGATACGCAGTATTTT.

This clonotype showed up just a few times. This sequence joins TRBV28 and TRBJ2-2, with 7 bases fitting TRBD1. This CDR3 contains 14 residues. With V trimmed by 7 bases and J by 0 bases, 2 bases remained unmatched. In germline, CDR1 is MDHEN, CDR2 SYDVKM. This CDR3 is CASKTGANTGELFF. The CDR3 DNA follows: TGTGCCAGCAAAACAGGGGCGAACACCGGGGAGCTGTTTTTT.